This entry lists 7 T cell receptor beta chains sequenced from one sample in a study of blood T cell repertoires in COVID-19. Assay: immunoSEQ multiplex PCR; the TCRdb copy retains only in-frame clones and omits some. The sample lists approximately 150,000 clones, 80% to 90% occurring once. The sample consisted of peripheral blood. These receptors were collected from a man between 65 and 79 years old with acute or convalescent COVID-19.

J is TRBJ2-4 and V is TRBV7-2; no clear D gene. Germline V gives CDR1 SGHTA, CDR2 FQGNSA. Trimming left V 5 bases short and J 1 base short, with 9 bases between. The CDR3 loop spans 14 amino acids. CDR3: CASSPALAKNIQYF. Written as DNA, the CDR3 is TGTGCCAGCAGCCCCGCACTGGCCAAAAACATTCAGTACTTC.

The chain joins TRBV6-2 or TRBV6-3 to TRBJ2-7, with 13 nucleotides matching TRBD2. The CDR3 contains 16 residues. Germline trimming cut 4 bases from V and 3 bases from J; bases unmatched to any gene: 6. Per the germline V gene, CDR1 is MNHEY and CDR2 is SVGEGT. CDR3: CASSSRTSGRLYEQYF. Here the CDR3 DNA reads TGTGCCAGCAGTTCACGGACTAGCGGGAGACTCTACGAGCAGTACTTC.

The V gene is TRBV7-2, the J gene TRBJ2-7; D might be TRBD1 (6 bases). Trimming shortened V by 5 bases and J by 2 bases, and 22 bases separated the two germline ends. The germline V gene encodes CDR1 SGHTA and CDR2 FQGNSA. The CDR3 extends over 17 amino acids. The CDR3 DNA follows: TGTGCCAGCAGCCTTCCCGGTTTGGACAGTTTAACCTACGAGCAGTACTTC. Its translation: CASSLPGLDSLTYEQYF.

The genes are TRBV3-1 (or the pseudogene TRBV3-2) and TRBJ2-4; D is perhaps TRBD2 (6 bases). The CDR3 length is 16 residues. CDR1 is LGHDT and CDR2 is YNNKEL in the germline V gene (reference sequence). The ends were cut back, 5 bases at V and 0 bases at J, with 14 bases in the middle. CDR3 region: CASSSSSARAKNIQYF. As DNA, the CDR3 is TGTGCCAGCAGCTCATCTAGCGCTCGAGCCAAAAACATTCAGTACTTC.

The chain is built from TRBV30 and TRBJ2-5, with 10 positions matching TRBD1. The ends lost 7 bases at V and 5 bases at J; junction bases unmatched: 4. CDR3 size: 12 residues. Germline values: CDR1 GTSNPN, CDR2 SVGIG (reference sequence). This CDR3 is CASDRGPETQYF. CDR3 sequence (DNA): TGTGCCTCCGACAGGGGGCCGGAGACCCAGTACTTC.

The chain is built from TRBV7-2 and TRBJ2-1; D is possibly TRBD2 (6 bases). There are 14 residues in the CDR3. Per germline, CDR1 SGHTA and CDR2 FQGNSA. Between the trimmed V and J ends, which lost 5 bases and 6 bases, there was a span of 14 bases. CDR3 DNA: TGTGCCAGCAGCCCAGAGGGACTTTTCAATGAGCAGTTCTTC. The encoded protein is CASSPEGLFNEQFF.

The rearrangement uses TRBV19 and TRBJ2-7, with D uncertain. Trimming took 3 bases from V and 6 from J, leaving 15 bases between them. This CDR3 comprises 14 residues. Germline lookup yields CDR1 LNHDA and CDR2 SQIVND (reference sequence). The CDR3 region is CASSMGPQGGEQYF. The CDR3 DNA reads TGTGCCAGTAGTATGGGTCCCCAAGGCGGCGAGCAGTACTTC.